The rows below give T cell receptor beta chains drawn from one sample of a study of read filtering for tumor transcriptome and immune sequencing. Each CDR3 protein gets one entry after TCRdb re-called the reads with MiXCR. The data hold roughly 56,000 distinct CDR3 sequences, with under 20% observed a single time. The sequencing input was a population of CD138-negative cells sorted from bone marrow. These TCRs come from a donor aged 40 or over with multiple myeloma. Both conserved end residues are part of each CDR3. The D gene is left open where the match is weak. Expanded clones are given a class, and other clones once, few, many or no size at all.

cdr3_aa	cdr3_nt	d_call	clone_size	v_call	j_call
CASSWGRTSGYEQYF	TGTGCCAGCAGTTGGGGCCGGACTAGCGGTTACGAGCAGTACTTC	TRBD2	many	TRBV28	TRBJ2-7
CASSKSTGELFF	TGTGCCAGCAGTAAATCCACCGGGGAGCTGTTTTTT	NA	many	TRBV6-2/TRBV6-3	TRBJ2-2
CASSSSRTSGSRSYEQYF	TGTGCCAGCAGTAGCTCCCGGACTAGCGGGAGTAGGTCCTACGAGCAGTACTTC	TRBD2	few	TRBV25-1	TRBJ2-7
CSVGPWANTGELFF	TGCAGCGTTGGACCCTGGGCGAACACCGGGGAGCTGTTTTTT	NA	many	TRBV29-1	TRBJ2-2
CSARESRGNQPQHF	TGCAGTGCTAGAGAAAGCAGGGGCAATCAGCCCCAGCATTTT	NA	few	TRBV20-1	TRBJ1-5
CSANRPSETQYF	TGCAGTGCTAACAGACCGTCAGAGACCCAGTACTTC	NA	many	TRBV20-1	TRBJ2-5
CASLKNSGGNQPQHF	TGTGCCAGCCTAAAAAATTCAGGGGGTAATCAGCCCCAGCATTTT	TRBD1	few	TRBV28	TRBJ1-5
CASSFVQGALQETQYF	TGTGCCAGCAGTTTTGTCCAGGGGGCCCTACAAGAGACCCAGTACTTC	TRBD1	many	TRBV28	TRBJ2-5
CASSPGQGTYEQYF	TGTGCCAGCAGCCCCGGACAGGGTACCTACGAGCAGTACTTC	TRBD1	many	TRBV9	TRBJ2-7
CSATTLTDYTDTQYF	TGCAGTGCTACAACCCTGACAGACTACACAGATACGCAGTATTTT	NA	many	TRBV20-1	TRBJ2-3
CASSFGRTGGTGPQHF	TGTGCCAGCAGTTTCGGACGGACAGGGGGCACCGGGCCCCAGCATTTT	TRBD1	NA	TRBV12-3/TRBV12-4	TRBJ1-5
CASSPPLQSPESFF	TGTGCCAGCTCACCACCGTTGCAGTCTCCGGAATCTTTCTTT	NA	many	TRBV18	TRBJ1-1
CASRATWGGGQPQHF	TGTGCCAGCAGAGCCACTTGGGGGGGGGGTCAGCCCCAGCATTTT	NA	many	TRBV28	TRBJ1-5
CASIPTLAVSYNEQFF	TGTGCCAGCATTCCCACCCTAGCGGTCTCCTACAATGAGCAGTTCTTC	TRBD2	many	TRBV6-1	TRBJ2-1
CATSDPGTINNEQFF	TGTGCCACCAGTGACCCCGGGACAATTAACAATGAGCAGTTCTTC	NA	many	TRBV24-1	TRBJ2-1
CASSPVFYNSPLHF	TGTGCCAGCAGCCCGGTTTTCTATAATTCACCCCTCCACTTT	NA	many	TRBV7-2	TRBJ1-6
CASSSWEASAKNIQYF	TGTGCCAGCAGTTCGTGGGAGGCCTCGGCCAAAAACATTCAGTACTTC	NA	NA	TRBV28	TRBJ2-4
CASSLGTIRQPQHF	TGTGCCAGCAGCTTAGGGACAATTCGTCAGCCCCAGCATTTT	NA	NA	TRBV11-2	TRBJ1-5
CASSYTGYGANEQFF	TGTGCCAGCAGTTACACGGGATACGGGGCCAATGAGCAGTTCTTC	NA	medium-sized	TRBV7-9	TRBJ2-1
CAISDNAAPYNEQFF	TGTGCCATCAGTGATAACGCAGCGCCATACAATGAGCAGTTCTTC	NA	many	TRBV10-3	TRBJ2-1
CASSLDLTGGASYGYTF	TGTGCCAGCAGCTTAGACTTAACAGGGGGCGCGTCCTATGGCTACACCTTC	TRBD1	many	TRBV7-8	TRBJ1-2
CSAEKNYGYTF	TGCAGTGCTGAGAAGAACTATGGCTACACCTTC	NA	many	TRBV20-1	TRBJ1-2
CASSPSGTGQETQYF	TGTGCCAGCAGTCCGTCCGGGACAGGGCAAGAGACCCAGTACTTC	TRBD1	many	TRBV6-2/TRBV6-3	TRBJ2-5
CASSRTSGSYEQYF	TGTGCCAGCAGCAGGACTAGCGGGAGCTACGAGCAGTACTTC	TRBD2	many	TRBV13	TRBJ2-7
CASSPHTSYEQYF	TGTGCCAGCTCCCCACACACGTCCTACGAGCAGTACTTC	NA	many	TRBV28	TRBJ2-7
CASSVIAGGRSEAFF	TGTGCCAGCAGTGTGATTGCGGGGGGGCGAAGTGAAGCTTTCTTT	NA	many	TRBV12-3/TRBV12-4	TRBJ1-1
CSVLLGIQYF	TGCAGCGTACTATTGGGCATTCAGTACTTC	NA	many	TRBV29-1	TRBJ2-4
CAVGGALALNEQFF	TGTGCCGTAGGAGGTGCGCTAGCGTTAAACGAGCAGTTCTTC	NA	many	TRBV7-2	TRBJ2-1
CATSRERTGDYFSNQPQHF	TGTGCCACCAGCAGAGAACGGACAGGCGACTACTTTAGCAATCAGCCCCAGCATTTT	TRBD1	many	TRBV15	TRBJ1-5
CASARNIQYF	TGTGCCAGCGCCCGAAACATTCAGTACTTC	NA	NA	TRBV28	TRBJ2-4
CASSQSGQGKETQYF	TGCGCCAGCAGCCAGTCCGGACAGGGAAAAGAGACCCAGTACTTC	TRBD1	many	TRBV5-1	TRBJ2-5
CSAPLATTGELFF	TGCAGTGCGCCACTAGCGACCACCGGGGAGCTGTTTTTT	TRBD2	NA	TRBV20-1	TRBJ2-2
CASSLGRSGGTDTQYF	TGTGCTAGCAGCTTAGGTCGAAGCGGGGGGACAGATACGCAGTATTTT	TRBD2	NA	TRBV7-7	TRBJ2-3
CSVELSDQFKETQYF	TGCAGCGTTGAACTTTCAGACCAATTCAAAGAGACCCAGTACTTC	NA	many	TRBV29-1	TRBJ2-5
CSVVGASGANVLTF	TGCAGCGTTGTCGGGGCCTCTGGGGCCAACGTCCTGACTTTC	NA	many	TRBV29-1	TRBJ2-6
CASNLPRASFTDEQFF	TGTGCCAGCAACCTGCCCCGGGCTTCGTTCACTGATGAGCAGTTCTTC	NA	many	TRBV5-5	TRBJ2-1
CASSFRGVGTGELFF	TGTGCCAGCAGTTTCAGAGGGGTAGGCACCGGGGAGCTGTTTTTT	NA	few	TRBV27	TRBJ2-2
CASSQGPAQPQRF	TGCGCCAGCAGCCAAGGGCCGGCTCAGCCCCAGCGTTTT	NA	once	TRBV4-1	TRBJ1-5
CASKGTGSGANVLTF	TGTGCCAGCAAAGGGACAGGCTCTGGGGCCAACGTCCTGACTTTC	TRBD1	many	TRBV18	TRBJ2-6
CASSPPAGNAGELFF	TGTGCCAGCAGTCCACCAGCGGGGAACGCCGGGGAGCTGTTTTTT	TRBD2	NA	TRBV11-2	TRBJ2-2
CAISSGREDEQYF	TGTGCCATCAGTAGTGGCAGGGAGGACGAGCAGTACTTC	NA	many	TRBV10-3	TRBJ2-7
CASSPGYGEAFF	TGTGCCAGCAGCCCAGGGTACGGTGAAGCTTTCTTT	NA	few	TRBV7-9	TRBJ1-1
CASSGDTSYGYTF	TGTGCCAGCAGCGGGGACACATCCTATGGCTACACCTTC	NA	NA	TRBV2	TRBJ1-2
CSAKTLTSGGTYEQYF	TGCAGTGCTAAGACGTTAACTAGCGGGGGGACCTACGAGCAGTACTTC	TRBD2	NA	TRBV20-1	TRBJ2-7
CATSKDAGVGETQYF	TGTGCCACCAGTAAGGATGCGGGAGTAGGAGAGACCCAGTACTTC	TRBD2	many	TRBV24-1	TRBJ2-5
CACSLDRVNTDTQYF	TGCGCCTGCAGCTTGGACAGGGTTAACACAGATACGCAGTATTTT	TRBD1	NA	TRBV5-1	TRBJ2-3
CASSQAERLSYNEQFF	TGTGCCAGCAGCCAAGCAGAGCGACTCTCCTACAATGAGCAGTTCTTC	NA	many	TRBV14	TRBJ2-1
CASSEARAGPNEQFF	TGTGCCAGCAGTGAAGCGCGAGCGGGCCCTAATGAGCAGTTCTTC	NA	few	TRBV2	TRBJ2-1
CASSHREGRRDTQYF	TGTGCCAGCAGCCATCGGGAGGGCCGAAGAGATACGCAGTATTTT	TRBD2	few	TRBV3-1	TRBJ2-3
CATSDLPSGGVETQYF	TGTGCCACCAGTGATTTGCCTAGCGGGGGGGTCGAGACCCAGTACTTC	TRBD2	few	TRBV24-1	TRBJ2-5
CAISESSRQGGQPQHF	TGTGCCATCAGTGAGTCGTCAAGACAGGGAGGACAGCCCCAGCATTTT	TRBD1	many	TRBV10-3	TRBJ1-5
CSAGGGGSYVETQYF	TGCAGTGCTGGCGGAGGCGGGAGCTACGTAGAGACCCAGTACTTC	TRBD2	many	TRBV20-1	TRBJ2-5
CVSTAPGVVNIQYF	TGTGTCAGCACCGCCCCCGGGGTTGTCAACATTCAGTACTTC	NA	NA	TRBV28	TRBJ2-4